This is a list of T cell receptor beta chains from one sample in a study of read filtering for tumor transcriptome and immune sequencing. TCRdb re-called the reads with MiXCR, one entry per CDR3 protein. The profile covers 49,000 or so distinct CDR3 sequences, with less than 15% appearing a single time and approximately 14% taken by the ten largest. Sequenced material: a population of CD138-negative cells sorted from bone marrow. The origin of the receptors is a donor aged 40 or older with multiple myeloma. CDR3s include the opening cysteine and the closing phenylalanine or tryptophan. The D gene is left open where the match is weak. Size is stated for part of the rows, as once, few or many counts, or as a class when the clone is expanded.

>-|many|TRBJ1-1|TRBV27
CASSLWGDTEAFF
TGTGCCAGCAGTTTATGGGGGGACACTGAAGCTTTCTTT
>TRBD2|medium-sized|TRBJ2-1|TRBV29-1
CSVSGLATSNEQFF
TGCAGCGTCTCCGGACTAGCGACTTCCAATGAGCAGTTCTTC
>TRBD2|many|TRBJ2-3|TRBV2
CASRDLAGSTDTQYF
TGTGCCAGCAGGGATTTAGCGGGGAGCACAGATACGCAGTATTTT
>-|many|TRBJ1-5|TRBV20-1
CSLTQGTSQPQHF
TGCAGTCTGACCCAGGGGACGAGTCAGCCCCAGCATTTT
>-|many|TRBJ2-3|TRBV15
CATSRDRGKTDTQYF
TGTGCCACCAGCAGAGATCGAGGGAAGACTGATACGCAGTATTTT
>TRBD2|many|TRBJ2-7|TRBV7-3
CASSPGLAGVSEQYF
TGTGCCAGCAGCCCGGGACTAGCGGGAGTAAGCGAGCAGTACTTC
>TRBD2|many|TRBJ2-7|TRBV28
CASRPNLSGRTFF
TGTGCCAGCAGACCCAACCTTAGCGGGAGGACCTTCTTC
>-|many|TRBJ2-1|TRBV7-9
CASSPRNRVGINEQFF
TGTGCCAGCAGCCCTCGGAATAGGGTGGGTATCAATGAGCAGTTCTTC
>-|many|TRBJ2-3|TRBV7-9
CASSLFGSATDTQYF
TGTGCCAGCAGCTTATTCGGGAGTGCCACAGATACGCAGTATTTT
>-|many|TRBJ1-1|TRBV4-1
CASSQAPRGTDEAFF
TGCGCCAGCAGCCAAGCCCCACGAGGAACAGATGAAGCTTTCTTT
>-|many|TRBJ2-2|TRBV20-1
CSARIGAYGTGELFF
TGCAGTGCTAGAATTGGGGCTTACGGCACCGGGGAGCTGTTTTTT
>TRBD1|many|TRBJ2-5|TRBV19
CASSRTDRMVETQYF
TGTGCCAGTAGCCGAACGGACAGGATGGTAGAGACCCAGTACTTC
>-|many|TRBJ1-4|TRBV29-1
CSGYLPGGYEKLFF
TGCAGCGGGTATCTTCCCGGGGGGTATGAAAAACTGTTTTTT
>-|-|TRBJ2-1|TRBV5-1
CASSLVPPSSYNGQFF
TGCGCCAGCAGCTTGGTCCCCCCAAGCTCCTACAATGGGCAGTTCTTC
>-|many|TRBJ1-1|TRBV2
CASSDGSLPSTEAFF
TGTGCCAGCAGTGATGGGTCTCTTCCTAGCACTGAAGCTTTCTTT
>TRBD1|many|TRBJ2-1|TRBV14
CASSQGQAKQFF
TGTGCCAGCAGCCAGGGACAGGCCAAGCAGTTCTTC
>TRBD2|many|TRBJ2-3|TRBV5-4
CASSFSRAGGTDTQYF
TGTGCCAGCAGCTTCAGTCGAGCGGGAGGCACAGATACGCAGTATTTT
>TRBD1|many|TRBJ1-4|TRBV14
CASSQERDSNLNEKLFF
TGTGCCAGCAGCCAAGAGCGGGACAGCAACCTTAATGAAAAACTGTTTTTT
>TRBD2|many|TRBJ2-1|TRBV4-2
CASSPSPGLAGGYEQFF
TGTGCCAGCAGCCCATCCCCGGGACTAGCGGGAGGATATGAGCAGTTCTTC
>-|many|TRBJ1-2|TRBV20-1
CSARTDNYGYTF
TGCAGTGCAAGGACGGACAACTATGGCTACACCTTC
>TRBD2|many|TRBJ2-5|TRBV7-3
CASSLSGRSETQYF
TGTGCCAGCAGCTTAAGCGGGAGGTCAGAGACCCAGTACTTC
>-|few|TRBJ1-2|TRBV4-2
CVSSQDSGSDYGYTF
TGTGTCAGCAGCCAAGATTCGGGCTCGGACTATGGCTACACCTTC
>-|many|TRBJ2-3|TRBV7-2
CASSQKGGDTQYF
TGTGCCAGCAGCCAAAAAGGGGGGGATACGCAGTATTTT
>-|many|TRBJ2-7|TRBV2
CASIDGTSYEQYF
TGTGCCAGCATTGACGGAACCTCCTACGAGCAGTACTTC
>TRBD1|few|TRBJ2-4|TRBV7-9
CASSPGQGRNIQYF
TGTGCCAGCAGCCCAGGACAGGGGAGGAACATTCAGTACTTC
>-|many|TRBJ1-3|TRBV2
CASSEGSRRNTIYF
TGTGCCAGCAGTGAGGGCAGTCGGAGAAACACCATATATTTT
>-|many|TRBJ1-5|TRBV20-1
CSASTSPGNQPQHF
TGCAGTGCTAGTACCAGTCCTGGCAATCAGCCCCAGCATTTT
>-|many|TRBJ1-4|TRBV6-5
CASSYSWQEKLFF
TGTGCCAGCAGTTACTCATGGCAGGAAAAACTGTTTTTT
>-|many|TRBJ2-7|TRBV11-2
CASSSQMNRDEQYF
TGTGCCAGCAGCTCCCAAATGAACAGGGACGAGCAGTACTTC
>-|many|TRBJ2-5|TRBV20-1
CSARSGVETQYF
TGCAGTGCTAGATCGGGAGTTGAGACCCAGTACTTC
>TRBD2|many|TRBJ2-5|TRBV20-1
CSASGTSGIQETQYF
TGCAGTGCAAGCGGGACTAGCGGGATACAAGAGACCCAGTACTTC
>-|few|TRBJ1-3|TRBV4-1
CASSQDSANSGNTIYF
TGCGCCAGCAGCCAAGATTCTGCCAATTCTGGAAACACCATATATTTT
>-|many|TRBJ2-5|TRBV3-1
CASSSRPMKTQYF
TGTGCCAGCAGCTCTCGACCGATGAAGACCCAGTACTTC
>TRBD2|many|TRBJ2-5|TRBV7-9
CALAAGSGSKETQYF
TGTGCCCTCGCGGCGGGGAGCGGGAGTAAAGAGACCCAGTACTTC
>TRBD1|many|TRBJ1-1|TRBV30
CAWERGTGPLGTEAFF
TGTGCCTGGGAAAGGGGGACAGGGCCCTTGGGGACTGAAGCTTTCTTT
>-|many|TRBJ2-2|TRBV12-3/TRBV12-4
CASSLTNTGELFF
TGTGCCAGCAGTCTCACGAACACCGGGGAGCTGTTTTTT
>TRBD2|many|TRBJ2-7|TRBV7-8
CASSLAASGNYEQYF
TGTGCCAGCAGCTTAGCGGCTAGCGGGAACTACGAGCAGTACTTC
>-|many|TRBJ1-1|TRBV7-2
CASSLGGPNTEAFF
TGTGCCAGCAGCTTAGGGGGGCCGAACACTGAAGCTTTCTTT
>-|few|TRBJ2-1|TRBV5-1
CASSSGGPYNEQFF
TGCGCCAGCAGCTCGGGGGGCCCTTACAATGAGCAGTTCTTC
>-|-|TRBJ1-5|TRBV6-1
CASRKGVRGINSNQPQHF
TGTGCCAGCAGGAAGGGGGTGAGGGGAATCAATAGCAATCAGCCCCAGCATTTT
>TRBD1|many|TRBJ1-2|TRBV5-1
CASSWGPGQDYGYTF
TGCGCCAGCAGCTGGGGGCCGGGACAGGACTATGGCTACACCTTC
>-|many|TRBJ2-1|TRBV5-1
CASSPSGAAYNEQFF
TGCGCCAGCAGCCCCAGCGGAGCGGCCTACAATGAGCAGTTCTTC
>-|few|TRBJ2-7|TRBV28
CASSFYGSSYEQYF
TGTGCCAGCAGTTTCTACGGGAGCTCCTACGAGCAGTACTTC
>-|many|TRBJ2-1|TRBV20-1
CSASNPEGVVNEQFF
TGCAGTGCCTCGAATCCCGAGGGAGTTGTCAATGAGCAGTTCTTC
>-|many|TRBJ2-1|TRBV19
CASSRSSSGGNEQFF
TGTGCCAGTAGTCGATCCAGCAGTGGGGGCAATGAGCAGTTCTTC
>TRBD1|many|TRBJ1-5|TRBV2
CASSDQGVFQPQHF
TGTGCCAGCAGTGACCAGGGGGTTTTTCAGCCCCAGCATTTT
>-|many|TRBJ2-2|TRBV2
CASSEISPTGELFF
TGTGCCAGCAGTGAGATTAGCCCCACCGGGGAGCTGTTTTTT
>-|-|TRBJ2-1|TRBV18
CASSQVTGHNEQFF
TGTGCCAGCTCACAAGTAACAGGGCACAATGAGCAGTTCTTC
>TRBD2|many|TRBJ2-1|TRBV20-1
CSARDQGTSGRAFDEQFF
TGCAGTGCTAGAGATCAAGGGACTAGCGGGAGAGCGTTCGATGAGCAGTTCTTC
>-|many|TRBJ1-1|TRBV7-2
CASSFIGHTEAFF
TGTGCCAGCAGCTTTATAGGTCACACTGAAGCTTTCTTT